Below, 27 T cell receptor beta chains from the same sample are listed, as sequenced in a study of T cells in tumors after PD-1 blockade. Assay: immunoSEQ multiplex PCR; the TCRdb copy retains only in-frame clones and omits some. In the table there are roughly 47,000 clones, more than 75% of which are singletons. Sequencing was performed on PBMCs, taken before anti-PD-1 treatment. The source is a human donor with basal cell carcinoma.

The chain uses TRBV19 and TRBJ2-1; maybe TRBD1 (6 bases). Trimming shortened V by 5 bases and J by 6 bases, and 14 bases separated the two germline ends. There are 14 residues in the CDR3. CDR1 is LNHDA and CDR2 is SQIVND in the germline V gene (reference sequence). In DNA, the CDR3 is TGTGCCAGTAGTTGGCAGGGGAGTTCCAATGAGCAGTTCTTC. Its translation is CASSWQGSSNEQFF. Drawing the rest from reference TRBV19 and TRBJ2-1, the complete variable domain is DGGITQSPKYLFRKEGQNVTLSCEQNLNHDAMYWYRQDPGQGLRLIYYSQIVNDFQKGDIAEGYSVSREKKESFPLTVTSAQKNPTAFYLCASSWQGSSNEQFFGPGTRLTVL.

The chain carries TRBV28 and TRBJ2-1, with unresolved D. Germline V CDR1 and CDR2: MDHEN, SYDVKM. Trimming took 3 bases from V and 10 from J, leaving 16 bases between them. The CDR3 consists of 14 residues. The CDR3 sequence is CASSFPGPSREQFF. The CDR3 DNA sequence: TGTGCCAGCAGTTTCCCTGGCCCATCGAGGGAGCAGTTCTTC.

V usage is TRBV5-1 and J usage is TRBJ2-1; D possibly uses TRBD1 or TRBD2 (5 bases each). Germline loops: CDR1 SGHRS, CDR2 YFSETQ. This CDR3 is 13 amino acids long. The V end was cut by 4 bases, the J end by 5 bases, with 10 bases between. The chain's CDR3 is CASSEGRDNEQFF. In nucleotides, the CDR3 is TGCGCCAGCAGCGAGGGGCGGGACAATGAGCAGTTCTTC.

Here the CDR3 reads CASLRARGRGYGYTF. The DNA of the CDR3 is TGTGCCAGCCTCAGGGCCAGGGGGCGCGGCTATGGCTACACCTTC. This chain joins TRBV28 and TRBJ1-2; 8 positions match TRBD1. Germline V CDR1 and CDR2: MDHEN, SYDVKM. CDR3 length: 15 residues. Unmatched junction bases numbered 12, after V lost 8 bases and J lost 4 bases.

The rearrangement links TRBV7-9 to TRBJ2-7; D call uncertain. CDR1 SEHNR and CDR2 FQNEAQ come from the germline V gene (reference sequence). V was shortened by 6 bases and J by 3 bases, with 15 bases between the two germline ends. This CDR3 is 14 amino acids long. As DNA, the CDR3 is TGTGCCAGCAGACTAACTTATTCAAGCTACGAGCAGTACTTC. Protein: CASRLTYSSYEQYF.

The rearrangement links TRBV7-9 to TRBJ1-3; D is uncertain. The CDR3 is 15 amino acids. Germline CDR1 reads SEHNR; CDR2 reads FQNEAQ (reference sequence). V lost 2 bases and J 0 bases, leaving 8 bases between the germline ends. The CDR3 spells CASSLSRASGNTIYF. The DNA for the CDR3 is TGTGCCAGCAGCTTATCCAGAGCCTCTGGAAACACCATATATTTT.

The CDR3 is CASSPIRGNGYTF. The CDR3 DNA is TGTGCCAGCAGCCCCATACGAGGGAATGGCTACACCTTC. This chain uses TRBV28 with TRBJ1-2; D gene uncertain. The ends were cut back, 6 bases at V and 6 bases at J, with 14 bases in the middle. The length of the CDR3 is 13 residues. CDR1 and CDR2 from the germline V gene are MDHEN and SYDVKM.

This chain connects TRBV28 to TRBJ1-2; weak D call: TRBD1 (6 bases). CDR3 length: 15 residues. Germline V gives CDR1 MDHEN, CDR2 SYDVKM. V lost 2 bases to trimming and J lost 8 bases, with 18 bases between them. The CDR3 sequence: CASSLDPGAPIGYTF. The CDR3 nucleotides are TGTGCCAGCAGTTTAGACCCGGGGGCCCCAATCGGCTACACCTTC.

The rearrangement joins TRBV6-1 to TRBJ1-4, with 8 bases lining up with TRBD1. CDR1 is MNHNS and CDR2 is SASEGT in the germline V gene. The junction had 10 bases not matched to a gene; V was cut back by 3 bases and J by 4 bases. This CDR3 has 17 residues. For the CDR3, the DNA is TGTGCCAGCAGTGATCAGGGGGCCGCGGTGCTTAATGAAAAACTGTTTTTT. Its translation: CASSDQGAAVLNEKLFF.

The chain is built from TRBV5-4 and TRBJ2-6; no clear D. This CDR3 comprises 15 residues. Trimming took off 4 bases at V and 2 bases at J, with 10 bases between the two ends. Germline CDR1 and CDR2: SGHNT and YYREEE (reference sequence). CDR3 protein: CASSPGQAGANVLTF. The CDR3 nucleotides read TGTGCCAGCAGCCCGGGTCAGGCTGGGGCCAACGTCCTGACTTTC.

The J gene is TRBJ1-2, the V gene TRBV19, with D possibly matching TRBD1 (6 bases). V was cut by 6 bases and J by 5 bases, with 13 bases left in between. Germline V lookup: CDR1 LNHDA, CDR2 SQIVND (reference sequence). The CDR3 sequence is 13 residues long. The CDR3 loop reads CASRNGRGYGYTF. The CDR3, as DNA: TGTGCCAGTAGGAACGGCAGGGGTTATGGCTACACCTTC.

The chain has TRBV7-3 and TRBJ1-3; no clear D. The V and J ends lost 6 bases and 0 bases respectively, with 9 bases between them. CDR1 is SGHTA, CDR2 FQGTGA, per germline. CDR3 length: 14 residues. The CDR3 region is CASSLGNSGNTIYF. CDR3 DNA: TGTGCCAGCAGTCTCGGTAACTCTGGAAACACCATATATTTT.

The chain links TRBV14 to TRBJ2-5; no clear D gene. CDR3 length equals 14 residues. V was clipped by 4 bases and J by 4 bases, with 13 bases between them. From germline, CDR1 is SGHDN and CDR2 FVKESK. CDR3: CASSPARASETQYF. Written as DNA, the CDR3 is TGTGCCAGCAGCCCCGCCCGGGCCTCAGAGACCCAGTACTTC.

This clone was recorded a few times. The V call is TRBV27, the J call TRBJ2-3; TRBD2 agrees at 10 bases. Germline V CDR1 and CDR2: MNHEY, SMNVEV (reference sequence). Unmatched junction bases numbered 6, after V lost 7 bases and J lost 2 bases. The CDR3 has 15 residues. The CDR3 DNA is TGTGCCAGCACCAGGACTAGCGGATACACAGATACGCAGTATTTT. Translated: CASTRTSGYTDTQYF.

For the CDR3, the DNA is TGTGCCAGCAGCCCCTTCCCCCCCCTTTTGTTCTTC. Encoded protein: CASSPFPPLLFF. The genes are TRBV5-4 and TRBJ2-1; D remains unclear. Trimming took 4 bases from V and 15 from J, leaving 17 bases between them. The V gene's germline CDR1 is SGHNT and CDR2 YYREEE (reference sequence). The CDR3 is 12 amino acids.

This clone was observed a few times. The chain has TRBV9 and TRBJ2-2; perhaps D is TRBD1 or TRBD2 (6 bases each). There are 16 residues in the CDR3. V gave up 0 bases and J gave up 4 bases, with 13 bases separating them. Germline CDR1 SGDLS, CDR2 YYNGEE. The CDR3 sequence is CASSVESGALTGELFF. In nucleotides, the CDR3 is TGTGCCAGCAGCGTAGAATCGGGGGCCCTCACCGGGGAGCTGTTTTTT.

This clone was counted only a few times. The chain uses TRBV29-1 and TRBJ2-7; 10 bases map to TRBD1. Germline trimming cut 6 bases from V and 5 bases from J; bases unmatched to any gene: 16. The CDR3 runs to 16 residues. CDR1 and CDR2 from the germline V gene are SQVTM and ANQGSEA. The DNA for the CDR3 is TGCAGCGTACGGGGCCGGGACAGGGGTTCAACGGACGAGCAGTACTTC. Amino acid sequence: CSVRGRDRGSTDEQYF.

Only a few counts were recorded for this clone. V and J are TRBV3-1 (or the pseudogene TRBV3-2) and TRBJ2-2; D possibly corresponds to TRBD2 (6 bases). The CDR3 has 20 amino acids. The ends were cut back, 2 bases at V and 0 bases at J, with 22 bases in the middle. Per the germline V gene, CDR1 is LGHDT and CDR2 is YNNKEL (reference sequence). Written as DNA, the CDR3 is TGTGCCAGCAGCCAATGGGGATTAGCTCTAGCGTCCGCGAACACCGGGGAGCTGTTTTTT. Protein: CASSQWGLALASANTGELFF.

The rearrangement links TRBV6-4 to TRBJ2-1; possible D gene TRBD1, 5 bases. CDR1 and CDR2 from the germline V gene are MRHNA and SNTAGT. The V end lost 8 bases, the J end lost 1 base, and 15 bases lay between the germline ends. This CDR3 spans 15 amino acids. The CDR3 loop reads CASRPQGQSYNEQFF. The CDR3 DNA reads as TGTGCCAGCCGCCCTCAGGGTCAGTCCTACAATGAGCAGTTCTTC.

The chain's CDR3 is CASSSGDVLNTEAFF. The CDR3 coding sequence is TGCGCCAGCAGCTCCGGGGACGTGCTGAACACTGAAGCTTTCTTT. V and J are TRBV5-1 and TRBJ1-1; TRBD1 might be the D (5 bases). Trimming removed 3 bases at V and 0 bases at J, with 12 bases between. Germline loops: CDR1 SGHRS, CDR2 YFSETQ. This CDR3 is 15 amino acids long.

Concerning this clone: The sample has other DNA sequences that encode this CDR3 too. The V call is TRBV5-1, the J call TRBJ1-1; no definite D call. With 0 bases removed from V and 1 base from J, the gap between germline ends came to 7 bases. CDR1 SGHRS and CDR2 YFSETQ come from the germline V gene. This CDR3 comprises 14 residues. CDR3 residues: CASSLGGPNTEAFF. The CDR3 bases are TGCGCCAGCAGCTTGGGCGGGCCGAACACTGAAGCTTTCTTT.

This sequence joins TRBV5-6 and TRBJ1-5; no reliable D call. Trimming removed 3 bases from V and 2 bases from J, with 12 bases in between. CDR1 is SGHDT, CDR2 YYEEEE, per germline. CDR3 length: 15 amino acids. In DNA, the CDR3 is TGTGCCAGCAGCTCTCCCTATACGGGCAATCAGCCCCAGCATTTT. It specifies CASSSPYTGNQPQHF.

The chain joins TRBV19 to TRBJ1-1; perhaps TRBD1 as D (5 bases). CDR1 is LNHDA and CDR2 is SQIVND in the germline V gene (reference sequence). The V end lost 7 bases, the J end lost 5 bases, and 14 bases lay between the germline ends. The CDR3 covers 13 residues. The CDR3 region has the DNA TGTGCCAGTATCATCGGGGGGGGAACTGAAGCTTTCTTT. Residues: CASIIGGGTEAFF.

This chain connects TRBV7-2 to TRBJ1-6, with unresolved D. V lost 0 bases, J lost 9 bases, and 6 bases lay in between. The germline gives CDR1 SGHTA, CDR2 FQGNSA. This CDR3 spans 13 amino acids. CDR3 bases: TGTGCCAGCAGCTTAGCCGGCCGTTCACCCCTCCACTTT. It specifies CASSLAGRSPLHF.

The chain recombines TRBV6-1 with TRBJ2-2; D might be TRBD1 (6 bases). Trimming shortened V by 3 bases and J by 4 bases, and 15 bases separated the two germline ends. In germline, CDR1 is MNHNS, CDR2 SASEGT. The CDR3 loop spans 16 amino acids. In DNA form, the CDR3 reads TGTGCCAGCAGTGATAAGGGACACAGGCGCACCGGGGAGCTGTTTTTT. Encoded protein: CASSDKGHRRTGELFF.

This chain connects TRBV5-1 to TRBJ2-1; D is unresolved. The CDR3 sequence is 12 residues long. Germline lookup yields CDR1 SGHRS and CDR2 YFSETQ. Trimming took 2 bases from V and 8 from J, leaving 8 bases between them. This chain's CDR3 is CASSLAGYEQFF. The DNA for the CDR3 is TGCGCCAGCAGCTTAGCAGGCTATGAGCAGTTCTTC. Supplemented by reference TRBV5-1 and TRBJ2-1, the full variable domain reads KAGVTQTPRYLIKTRGQQVTLSCSPISGHRSVSWYQQTPGQGLQFLFEYFSETQRNKGNFPGRFSGRQFSNSRSEMNVSTLELGDSALYLCASSLAGYEQFFGPGTRLTVL.

This clone has only a few counts. This chain connects TRBV2 to TRBJ2-1; D not certain. Per germline, CDR1 SNHLY and CDR2 FYNNEI. There are 15 residues in the CDR3. V was pared by 0 bases and J by 8 bases, with 14 bases between. CDR3 sequence: CASSEAPLGKYEQFF. In DNA form, the CDR3 reads TGTGCCAGCAGTGAAGCACCGTTGGGGAAGTATGAGCAGTTCTTC.